The 4 T cell receptor beta chains below come from one sample, sequenced in a study of blood T cell repertoires in COVID-19. Data came from immunoSEQ multiplex PCR; TCRdb stores just in-frame clones and leaves some out. The sample includes over 100,000 clones, about four fifths of them seen just once. The sample consisted of peripheral blood. Receptor source: a human donor in a cohort sampled during active COVID-19.

The V and J genes are TRBV7-9 and TRBJ2-5; no clear D. Germline CDR1 SEHNR, CDR2 FQNEAQ (reference sequence). V lost 8 bases and J 5 bases, leaving 12 bases between the germline ends. This CDR3 has 12 amino acids. In nucleotides, the CDR3 is TGTGCCAGCTCACCCCCCGGGGAGACCCAGTACTTC. Its translation: CASSPPGETQYF.

This clone was found a few times. The gene calls are TRBV2 and TRBJ1-2; TRBD1 aligns across 7 bases. Germline V gene data show CDR1 as SNHLY and CDR2 as FYNNEI. J lost 8 bases, V lost 8 bases, and 8 bases had no gene match. The CDR3 is 12 amino acids. The CDR3 nucleotides are TGTGCCAGCGAAAAGGGGGCGCGAGGCTACACCTTC. Its translation: CASEKGARGYTF.

This sequence joins TRBV4-2 and TRBJ1-3; D unresolved. CDR1 and CDR2 (germline): LGHNA, YNFKEQ. V dropped 2 bases and J dropped 4 bases, with 15 bases sitting between them. CDR3 length: 16 amino acids. CDR3 DNA: TGTGCCAGCAGCCAAATCAGAGGGTCGGGAGGAAACACCATATATTTT. This codes for CASSQIRGSGGNTIYF.

This chain connects TRBV6-2 or TRBV6-3 to TRBJ1-2; possible D gene TRBD1, 6 bases. CDR3 length equals 18 residues. V lost 2 bases and J lost 2, with 21 bases in between. Looked up from germline, CDR1 is MNHEY and CDR2 is SVGEGT. CDR3 sequence (DNA): TGTGCCAGCAGTTACACCCCGTCAGTGCCCGGACAGAACTATGGCTACACCTTC. Translated, it gives CASSYTPSVPGQNYGYTF.